The T cell receptor (beta chain) under discussion was sequenced for a study of Ad26.COV2.S vaccination and SARS-CoV-2 variants. Study details: The vaccine Ad26.COV2.S was put into the muscle once, or twice with 56 days between.

The table came from immunoSEQ multiplex PCR; TCRdb's copy has only in-frame clones and leaves some out. This table holds 450,000 to 550,000 clones, roughly 87% found once. This CDR3 is 14 amino acids long. Trimming cost V 1 base and J 8 bases; bases outside gene matches: 6. The V gene's germline CDR1 is LGHNA and CDR2 YNFKEQ. Worth noting for this clone: Its target is unknown.

Documented treatment: some 20 received Ad26.COV2.S at low or high dose, single or two shots; several received placebo; per-sample allocation not given. Sampling was performed 63 days after the first vaccine or placebo injection. General observations from the study: Substantial post-vaccination breadth of spike-specific CD8+ and CD4+ T cell responses was reported.

The chain combines TRBV4-2 with TRBJ2-3; 7 bases are a match to TRBD2. The receptor's source is a person aged 18-60 years who received the Ad26.COV2.S COVID-19 vaccine or a placebo. This specimen consisted of peripheral blood, obtained in a trial of Ad26.COV2.S vaccine versus placebo. The CDR3 region has the DNA TGTGCCAGCAGCCAAGTGGCGGGGGAGGCTACGCAGTATTTT. It codes for CASSQVAGEATQYF.